The 26 T cell receptor beta chains in this list originate from one sample, sequenced in a study of cytomegalovirus exposure and HLA in healthy donors. PCR amplification relied on 60 Vbeta primers (plus 13 Jbeta primers). Libraries were prepared by immunoSEQ multiplex PCR; TCRdb keeps only in-frame clonotypes and omits some of them. The data hold under 200,000 clones, with around 74% observed a single time. Sequences were obtained from PBMCs. The receptors originated from a female donor in good health and CMV-seronegative.

The V and J genes are TRBV10-3 and TRBJ1-5; D is perhaps TRBD1 (5 bases). The germline CDR1 and CDR2 sequences are ENHRY and SYGVKD. Trimming stripped 0 bases from V and 7 bases from J, with 19 bases between. The CDR3 totals 17 residues. DNA for the CDR3: TGTGCCATCAGTGAGTCTATGGTCGGGGGACGAGGACAGCCCCAGCATTTT. It encodes CAISESMVGGRGQPQHF.

This clone was recorded once. This chain connects TRBV9 to TRBJ2-3, with 8 nucleotides matching TRBD2. The CDR3 spans 18 residues. The germline gives CDR1 SGDLS, CDR2 YYNGEE. J was trimmed by 2 bases and V by 4 bases; bases with no gene match: 15. The CDR3 sequence: CASSPTREGPMFTDTQYF. The CDR3 DNA is TGTGCCAGCAGCCCTACCCGGGAGGGCCCCATGTTCACAGATACGCAGTATTTT.

This clone has only a few counts. The chain couples TRBV19 to TRBJ1-2, with TRBD1 matching over 10 bases. J was trimmed by 8 bases and V by 2 bases; bases with no gene match: 14. CDR3 length: 17 residues. Per germline, CDR1 LNHDA and CDR2 SQIVND (reference sequence). CDR3: CASSISWDRGTYDGYTF. Here the CDR3 DNA reads TGTGCCAGTAGTATATCTTGGGACAGGGGTACCTATGACGGCTACACCTTC.

This chain links TRBV7-2 with TRBJ1-2; D is uncertain. Germline V lookup: CDR1 SGHTA, CDR2 FQGNSA. Trimming removed 1 base at V and 4 bases at J, with 10 bases between. The CDR3 consists of 14 residues. CDR3 amino acids: CASSLEKWAYGYTF. The CDR3 DNA follows: TGTGCCAGCAGCTTAGAAAAGTGGGCCTATGGCTACACCTTC. Full variable domain (rest looked up from reference TRBV7-2 and TRBJ1-2): GAGVSQSPSNKVTEKGKDVELRCDPISGHTALYWYRQSLGQGLEFLIYFQGNSAPDKSGLPSDRFSAERTGGSVSTLTIQRTQQEDSAVYLCASSLEKWAYGYTFGSGTRLTVV.

The chain links TRBV14 to TRBJ2-3, with 7 bases aligning to TRBD2. The V and J ends lost 4 bases and 3 bases, in that order; junction bases with no gene match: 10. CDR1 is SGHDN, CDR2 FVKESK, per germline. The CDR3 is 16 residues long. In DNA form, the CDR3 reads TGTGCCAGCAGCCGCTACCCCACCGGGGGGACAGATACGCAGTATTTT. It is translated as CASSRYPTGGTDTQYF.

This rearrangement joins TRBV15 to TRBJ2-3; D ambiguous. CDR3 size: 15 residues. Deletions cut 3 bases from V and 3 bases from J, with 13 bases between. Germline V lookup: CDR1 LNHNV, CDR2 YYDKDF (reference sequence). CDR3 residues: CATSSKELRTDTQYF. The CDR3 nucleotides read TGTGCCACCAGCAGTAAGGAGCTGAGGACAGATACGCAGTATTTT.

This chain links TRBV19 with TRBJ2-1, with D hard to call. This CDR3 comprises 15 residues. With 6 bases removed from V and 0 bases from J, the gap between germline ends came to 12 bases. Looked up from germline, CDR1 is LNHDA and CDR2 is SQIVND (reference sequence). CDR3 sequence: CASRERETSYNEQFF. The DNA for the CDR3 is TGTGCCAGTAGGGAGCGAGAAACCTCCTACAATGAGCAGTTCTTC.

A word on this clone: A read error may produce the germline difference seen at one junction end. The chain has TRBV30 and TRBJ2-7, with 7 positions matching TRBD2. Germline V lookup: CDR1 GTSNPN, CDR2 SVGIG (reference sequence). The CDR3 runs to 11 residues. The CDR3 loop is CAWSGSGVTLF. The CDR3 nucleotides are TGTGCCTGGAGTGGGAGCGGGGTGACCCTCTTC.

The gene calls are TRBV5-5 and TRBJ1-2, with D uncertain. V was pared by 0 bases and J by 4 bases, with 10 bases between. This CDR3 comprises 14 residues. Per germline, CDR1 SGHKS and CDR2 YYEKEE (reference sequence). This CDR3 is CASSLAGESYGYTF. DNA for the CDR3: TGTGCCAGCAGCTTGGCCGGGGAGAGCTATGGCTACACCTTC.

The chain is built from TRBV11-3 and TRBJ2-1, with D tentatively TRBD2 (6 bases). This CDR3 is built from 16 residues. The V end was cut by 1 base, the J end by 4 bases, with 14 bases between. Germline-derived CDR1 and CDR2 are SGHNT and YENEEA. The CDR3 nucleotides are TGTGCCAGCAGCTTAGGGGGCACGCGGGGATACAATGAGCAGTTCTTC. Translating it yields CASSLGGTRGYNEQFF.

The chain combines TRBV9 with TRBJ2-1, with 14 bases lining up with TRBD2. CDR3 length: 16 amino acids. Unmatched junction bases numbered 4, after V lost 0 bases and J lost 8 bases. Germline V gene lookup returns CDR1 SGDLS and CDR2 YYNGEE. The CDR3: CASSVGLAGGPDEQFF. CDR3 in DNA: TGTGCCAGCAGCGTAGGACTAGCGGGGGGGCCAGATGAGCAGTTCTTC. Looking up the rest from reference TRBV9 and TRBJ2-1 gives the full variable domain: DSGVTQTPKHLITATGQRVTLRCSPRSGDLSVYWYQQSLDQGLQFLIQYYNGEERAKGNILERFSAQQFPDLHSELNLSSLELGDSALYFCASSVGLAGGPDEQFFGPGTRLTVL.

This clone has just a few counts. V and J are TRBV2 and TRBJ2-3; 8 bases are a match to TRBD2. The length of the CDR3 is 15 residues. CDR1 is SNHLY, CDR2 FYNNEI, per germline. V lost 7 bases to trimming and J lost 1 base; unmatched junction nucleotides: 7. CDR3 sequence: CASNPGGAGTDTQYF. In nucleotides, the CDR3 is TGTGCCAGCAACCCCGGGGGGGCCGGCACAGATACGCAGTATTTT.

The chain carries TRBV5-8 and TRBJ1-5, with 8 bases aligning to TRBD1. V was clipped by 4 bases and J by 6 bases; unmatched bases: 9. Germline loops: CDR1 SGHTS, CDR2 YDEGEE. This CDR3 is built from 15 residues. In DNA, the CDR3 is TGTGCCAGCAGCCCGGGACAGGTCGGGGTTCAGCCCCAGCATTTT. Protein product: CASSPGQVGVQPQHF.

The CDR3 coding sequence is TGTGCTTCACGGGCGGGTGCTACCGGGGAGCTGTTTTTT. It specifies CASRAGATGELFF. This rearrangement joins TRBV25-1 to TRBJ2-2; D might be TRBD2 (5 bases). The germline gives CDR1 MGHDK, CDR2 SYGVNS. The CDR3 length is 13 residues.

The chain has TRBV7-3 and TRBJ2-7; D call uncertain. The CDR3 is made up of 14 amino acids. Deletions cut 3 bases from V and 4 bases from J, with 13 bases between. Germline values: CDR1 SGHTA, CDR2 FQGTGA. The CDR3 nucleotides read TGTGCCAGCAGCTTGGGTGAGGCGCCATACGAGCAGTACTTC. Amino acid sequence: CASSLGEAPYEQYF. The variable domain in full, with the rest retrieved from reference TRBV7-3 and TRBJ2-7, is GAGVSQTPSNKVTEKGKYVELRCDPISGHTALYWYRQSLGQGPEFLIYFQGTGAADDSGLPNDRFFAVRPEGSVSTLKIQRTERGDSAVYLCASSLGEAPYEQYFGPGTRLTVT.

The chain has TRBV5-8 and TRBJ2-2, with TRBD1 matching 7 bases. The CDR3 has 15 residues. The V gene end was trimmed by 6 bases and the J gene end by 1 base; junction bases not matched to a gene: 6. Germline CDR1 reads SGHTS; CDR2 reads YDEGEE. This chain's CDR3 is CASTRRQGNTGELFF. Here the CDR3 DNA reads TGTGCCAGCACCAGAAGACAGGGGAACACCGGGGAGCTGTTTTTT.

This clone was seen once. The rearrangement links TRBV10-2 to TRBJ2-7; TRBD1 might be the D (6 bases). Germline V gene data show CDR1 as WSHSY and CDR2 as SAAADI. The CDR3 has 15 amino acids. V lost 0 bases to trimming and J lost 7 bases, with 16 bases between them. CDR3 in DNA: TGCGCCAGCAGTGAGTCGGGAGCGTACCAGGGGGAGCAGTACTTC. Amino acid sequence: CASSESGAYQGEQYF.

The chain has TRBV13 and TRBJ2-7; 8 nucleotides align to TRBD2. The J segment lost 4 bases and the V segment lost 3 bases, leaving 8 bases of the junction unmatched. The CDR3 totals 15 residues. Germline lookup yields CDR1 PRHDT and CDR2 FYEKMQ (reference sequence). The CDR3: CASSFTGGATYEQYF. CDR3 nucleotides: TGTGCCAGCAGCTTCACCGGGGGGGCCACATACGAGCAGTACTTC.

The J gene is TRBJ2-7, the V gene TRBV4-1; D gene ambiguous. Germline CDR1 is MGHRA and CDR2 is YSYEKL. V was shortened by 4 bases and J by 0 bases, with 13 bases between the two germline ends. This CDR3 contains 15 residues. This CDR3 reads CASSPRVSVSYEQYF. CDR3 in DNA: TGCGCCAGCAGCCCTCGGGTCAGCGTCTCCTACGAGCAGTACTTC.

The rearrangement joins TRBV15 to TRBJ1-5; the D gene is possibly TRBD1 (6 bases). V shed 9 bases and J shed 6 bases, with 24 bases lying between them. The length of the CDR3 is 16 residues. Germline assignment: CDR1 LNHNV and CDR2 YYDKDF (reference sequence). This CDR3 is CATSREGTGQTQPQHF. The CDR3 DNA reads as TGTGCCACAAGTAGGGAGGGAACAGGGCAAACTCAGCCCCAGCATTTT. The full variable domain, rest sourced from reference TRBV15 and TRBJ1-5, is DAMVIQNPRYQVTQFGKPVTLSCSQTLNHNVMYWYQQKSSQAPKLLFHYYDKDFNNEADTPDNFQSRRPNTSFCFLDIRSPGLGDTAMYLCATSREGTGQTQPQHFGDGTRLSIL.

Only one count was recorded for this clone. This specimen includes other DNA sequences encoding the same CDR3. The chain links TRBV5-1 to TRBJ2-1, with D possibly being TRBD2 (5 bases). Trimming cost V 0 bases and J 1 base, with 5 bases left between them. Germline-derived CDR1 and CDR2 are SGHRS and YFSETQ. The CDR3 consists of 14 residues. This CDR3 reads CASSLGGSYNEQFF. CDR3 bases: TGCGCCAGCAGCTTGGGCGGGTCCTACAATGAGCAGTTCTTC.

The chain carries TRBV7-8 and TRBJ2-7, with 9 bases identical to TRBD1. Germline loops: CDR1 SGHVS, CDR2 FQNEAQ. The CDR3 covers 14 residues. Unmatched junction bases numbered 5, after V lost 6 bases and J lost 2 bases. CDR3 region: CASRMTGGTYEQYF. Here the CDR3 DNA reads TGTGCCAGCAGGATGACAGGGGGTACCTACGAGCAGTACTTC.

The chain carries TRBV9 and TRBJ2-5; 9 bases are shared with TRBD1. Germline CDR1 is SGDLS and CDR2 is YYNGEE. The CDR3 covers 15 residues. V gave up 3 bases and J gave up 3 bases; unmatched junction bases: 6. In DNA form, the CDR3 reads TGTGCCAGCAGCGCCGGCGGGACAGGGAAAGAGACCCAGTACTTC. Its protein product is CASSAGGTGKETQYF.

The chain employs TRBV4-3 and TRBJ2-6; 7 bases align to TRBD1. The CDR3 is made up of 16 amino acids. Germline V gene data show CDR1 as LGHNA and CDR2 as YSLEER. The V segment lost 3 bases and the J segment 1 base; nucleotides outside the gene matches: 3. Here the CDR3 DNA reads TGCGCCAGCAGCCACCAGACAGGGTCTGGGGCCAACGTCCTGACTTTC. Translated: CASSHQTGSGANVLTF.

The table lists this clone with a few counts. The CDR3 nucleotides read TGTGCCAGCAGCTTAAGGGGGTCCTCCTACAATGAGCAGTTCTTC. Its protein product is CASSLRGSSYNEQFF. The chain uses TRBV6-1 and TRBJ2-1, with D tentatively TRBD1 (6 bases). Germline CDR1 reads MNHNS; CDR2 reads SASEGT. V was trimmed by 6 bases and J by 0 bases, leaving 12 bases between them. The CDR3 consists of 15 residues.

The rearrangement links TRBV18 to TRBJ2-7, with 9 bases fitting TRBD1. Germline loops: CDR1 KGHSH, CDR2 LQKENI. V was pared by 5 bases and J by 2 bases, with 4 bases of the junction left unmatched. The CDR3 sequence is 14 residues long. The CDR3 coding sequence is TGTGCCAGCTCAACGGGACAGGGAACCTACGAGCAGTACTTC. Translating gives CASSTGQGTYEQYF.